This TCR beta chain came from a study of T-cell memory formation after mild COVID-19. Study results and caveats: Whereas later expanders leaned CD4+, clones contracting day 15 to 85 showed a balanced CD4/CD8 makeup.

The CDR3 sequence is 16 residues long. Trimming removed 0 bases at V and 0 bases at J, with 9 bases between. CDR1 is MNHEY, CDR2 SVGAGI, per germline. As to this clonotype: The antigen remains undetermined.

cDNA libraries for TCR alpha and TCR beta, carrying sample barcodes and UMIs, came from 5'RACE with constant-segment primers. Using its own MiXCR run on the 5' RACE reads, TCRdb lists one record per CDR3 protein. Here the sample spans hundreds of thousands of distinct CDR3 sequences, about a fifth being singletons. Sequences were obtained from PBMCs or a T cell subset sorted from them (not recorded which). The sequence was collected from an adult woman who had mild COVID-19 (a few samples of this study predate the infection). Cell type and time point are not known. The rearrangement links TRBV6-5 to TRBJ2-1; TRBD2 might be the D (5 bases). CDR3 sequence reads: CASSYSERSSYNEQFF. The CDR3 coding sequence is TGTGCCAGCAGTTACTCTGAGCGGAGCTCCTACAATGAGCAGTTCTTC.